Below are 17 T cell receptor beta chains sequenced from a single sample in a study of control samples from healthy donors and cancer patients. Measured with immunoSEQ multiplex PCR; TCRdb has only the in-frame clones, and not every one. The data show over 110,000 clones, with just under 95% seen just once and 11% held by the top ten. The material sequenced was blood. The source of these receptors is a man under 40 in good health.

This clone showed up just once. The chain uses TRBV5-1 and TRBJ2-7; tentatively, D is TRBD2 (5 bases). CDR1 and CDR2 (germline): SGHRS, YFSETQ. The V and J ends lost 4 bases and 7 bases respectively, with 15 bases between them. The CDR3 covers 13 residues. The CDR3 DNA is TGCGCCAGCAGCCCGGACTCCTCCGGGGAGCAGTACTTC. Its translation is CASSPDSSGEQYF.

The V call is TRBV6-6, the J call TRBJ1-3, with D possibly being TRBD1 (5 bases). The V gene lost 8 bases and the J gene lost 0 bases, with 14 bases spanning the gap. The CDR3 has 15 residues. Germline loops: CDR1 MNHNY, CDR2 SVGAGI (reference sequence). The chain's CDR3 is CASAWDGNSGNTIYF. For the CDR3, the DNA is TGTGCCAGCGCCTGGGACGGGAACTCTGGAAACACCATATATTTT.

CDR3: CATSRTTGRDNEQFF. CDR3 coding DNA: TGTGCCACCAGCAGAACCACAGGGCGCGACAATGAGCAGTTCTTC. The chain is built from TRBV15 and TRBJ2-1; D may be TRBD1 (6 bases). The length of the CDR3 is 15 residues. Germline lookup yields CDR1 LNHNV and CDR2 YYDKDF (reference sequence). Trimming removed 2 bases from V and 5 bases from J, with 13 bases in between. The whole variable domain, filled in from reference TRBV15 and TRBJ2-1, reads DAMVIQNPRYQVTQFGKPVTLSCSQTLNHNVMYWYQQKSSQAPKLLFHYYDKDFNNEADTPDNFQSRRPNTSFCFLDIRSPGLGDTAMYLCATSRTTGRDNEQFFGPGTRLTVL.

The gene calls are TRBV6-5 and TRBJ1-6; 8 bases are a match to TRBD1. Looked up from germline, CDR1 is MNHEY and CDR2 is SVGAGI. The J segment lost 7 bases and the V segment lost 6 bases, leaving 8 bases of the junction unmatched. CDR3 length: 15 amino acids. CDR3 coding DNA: TGTGCCAGCAGACCCCCGGGACAGGTGAATTCACCCCTCCACTTT. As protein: CASRPPGQVNSPLHF.

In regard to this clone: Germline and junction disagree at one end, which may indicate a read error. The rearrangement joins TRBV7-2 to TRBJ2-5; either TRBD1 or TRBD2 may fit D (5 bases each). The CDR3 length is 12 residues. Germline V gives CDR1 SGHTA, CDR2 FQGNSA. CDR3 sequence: CASSLRSGTRYF. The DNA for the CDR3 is TGTGCCAGCAGCTTAAGATCGGGGACCCGGTACTTC.

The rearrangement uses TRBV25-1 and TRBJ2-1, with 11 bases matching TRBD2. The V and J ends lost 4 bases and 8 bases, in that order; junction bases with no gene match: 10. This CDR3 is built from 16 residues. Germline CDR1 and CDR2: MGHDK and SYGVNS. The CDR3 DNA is TGTGCCAGCAGTGCGACTAGCGGGATCGTATTGGATGAGCAGTTCTTC. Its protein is CASSATSGIVLDEQFF. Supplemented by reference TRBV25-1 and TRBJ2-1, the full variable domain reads EADIYQTPRYLVIGTGKKITLECSQTMGHDKMYWYQQDPGMELHLIHYSYGVNSTEKGDLSSESTVSRIRTEHFPLTLESARPSHTSQYLCASSATSGIVLDEQFFGPGTRLTVL.

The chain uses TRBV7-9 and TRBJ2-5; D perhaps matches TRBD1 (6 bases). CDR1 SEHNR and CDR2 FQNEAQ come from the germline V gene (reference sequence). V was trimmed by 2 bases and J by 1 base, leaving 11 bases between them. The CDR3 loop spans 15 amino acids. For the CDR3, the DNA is TGTGCCAGCAGCTTAAGGACAGCGATCCAAGAGACCCAGTACTTC. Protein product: CASSLRTAIQETQYF. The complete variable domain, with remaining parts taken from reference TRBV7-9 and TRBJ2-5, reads DTGVSQNPRHKITKRGQNVTFRCDPISEHNRLYWYRQTLGQGPEFLTYFQNEAQLEKSRLLSDRFSAERPKGSFSTLEIQRTEQGDSAMYLCASSLRTAIQETQYFGPGTRLLVL.

CDR3 coding DNA: TGTGCCAGCAGCTTAGCTTTCAGCTCCTACAATGAGCAGTTCTTC. Encoded protein: CASSLAFSSYNEQFF. The chain combines TRBV7-2 with TRBJ2-1; D uncertain. CDR3 length: 15 residues. Germline V gives CDR1 SGHTA, CDR2 FQGNSA. V gave up 0 bases and J gave up 0 bases, with 6 bases separating them.

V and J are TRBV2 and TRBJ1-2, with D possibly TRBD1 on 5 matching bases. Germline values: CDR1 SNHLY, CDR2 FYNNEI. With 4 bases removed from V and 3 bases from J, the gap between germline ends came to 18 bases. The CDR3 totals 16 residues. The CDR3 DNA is TGTGCCAGCAGTGGGGGCACAGGCGTCGATTACTATGGCTACACCTTC. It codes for CASSGGTGVDYYGYTF.

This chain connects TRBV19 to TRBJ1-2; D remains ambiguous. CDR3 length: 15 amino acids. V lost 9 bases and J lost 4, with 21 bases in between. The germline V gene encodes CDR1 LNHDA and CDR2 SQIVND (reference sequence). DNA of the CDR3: TGTGCCAGCCGCTTGGAAGGCAGAGTATCCTATGGCTACACCTTC. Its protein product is CASRLEGRVSYGYTF.

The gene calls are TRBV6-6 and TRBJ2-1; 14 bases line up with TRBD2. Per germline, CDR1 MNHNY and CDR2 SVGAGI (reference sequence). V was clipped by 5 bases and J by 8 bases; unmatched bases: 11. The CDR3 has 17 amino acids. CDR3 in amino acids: CASSPRLAGGSFDEQFF. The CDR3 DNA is TGTGCCAGCAGTCCCCGACTAGCGGGAGGGAGTTTTGATGAGCAGTTCTTC.

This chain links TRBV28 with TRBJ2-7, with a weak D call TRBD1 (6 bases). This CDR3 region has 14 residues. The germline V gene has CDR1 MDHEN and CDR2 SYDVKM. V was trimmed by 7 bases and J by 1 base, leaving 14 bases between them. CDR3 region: CASTIGGYSYEQYF. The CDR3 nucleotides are TGTGCCAGCACCATAGGGGGTTATTCCTACGAGCAGTACTTC. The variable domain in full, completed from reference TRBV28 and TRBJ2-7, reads DVKVTQSSRYLVKRTGEKVFLECVQDMDHENMFWYRQDPGLGLRLIYFSYDVKMKEKGDIPEGYSVSREKKERFSLILESASTNQTSMYLCASTIGGYSYEQYFGPGTRLTVT.

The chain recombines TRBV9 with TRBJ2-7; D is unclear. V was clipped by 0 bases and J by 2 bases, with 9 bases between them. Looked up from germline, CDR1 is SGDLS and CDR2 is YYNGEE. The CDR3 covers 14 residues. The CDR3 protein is CASSVVPDTYEQYF. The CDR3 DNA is TGTGCCAGCAGCGTAGTACCCGATACCTACGAGCAGTACTTC. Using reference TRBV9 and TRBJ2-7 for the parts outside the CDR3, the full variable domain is DSGVTQTPKHLITATGQRVTLRCSPRSGDLSVYWYQQSLDQGLQFLIQYYNGEERAKGNILERFSAQQFPDLHSELNLSSLELGDSALYFCASSVVPDTYEQYFGPGTRLTVT.

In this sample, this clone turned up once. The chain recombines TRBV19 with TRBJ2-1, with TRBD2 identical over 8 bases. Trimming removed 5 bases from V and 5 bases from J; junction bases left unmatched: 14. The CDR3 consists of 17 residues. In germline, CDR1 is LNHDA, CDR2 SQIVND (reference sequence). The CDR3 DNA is TGTGCCAGTAGTGCCCGCCGGGTAGCGGGACTTAACAATGAGCAGTTCTTC. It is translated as CASSARRVAGLNNEQFF.

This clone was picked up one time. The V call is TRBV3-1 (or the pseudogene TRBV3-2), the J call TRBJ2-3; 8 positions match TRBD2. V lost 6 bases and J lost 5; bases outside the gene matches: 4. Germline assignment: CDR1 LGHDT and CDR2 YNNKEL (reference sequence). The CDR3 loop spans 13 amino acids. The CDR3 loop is CASRLLAGDTQYF. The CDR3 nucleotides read TGTGCCAGCAGACTTCTAGCGGGAGATACGCAGTATTTT.

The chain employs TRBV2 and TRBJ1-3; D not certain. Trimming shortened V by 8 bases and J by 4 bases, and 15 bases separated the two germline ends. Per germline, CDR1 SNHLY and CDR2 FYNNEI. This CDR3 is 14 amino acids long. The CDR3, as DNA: TGTGCCAGCGGACTTGGCACGGGAGGAAACACCATATATTTT. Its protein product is CASGLGTGGNTIYF.

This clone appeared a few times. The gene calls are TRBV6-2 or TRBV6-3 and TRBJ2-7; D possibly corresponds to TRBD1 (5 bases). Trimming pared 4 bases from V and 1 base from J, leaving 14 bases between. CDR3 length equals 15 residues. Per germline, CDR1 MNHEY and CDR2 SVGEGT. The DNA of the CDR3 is TGTGCCAGCAGTTTTTACGCACAGGCATCCTACGAGCAGTACTTC. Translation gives CASSFYAQASYEQYF.